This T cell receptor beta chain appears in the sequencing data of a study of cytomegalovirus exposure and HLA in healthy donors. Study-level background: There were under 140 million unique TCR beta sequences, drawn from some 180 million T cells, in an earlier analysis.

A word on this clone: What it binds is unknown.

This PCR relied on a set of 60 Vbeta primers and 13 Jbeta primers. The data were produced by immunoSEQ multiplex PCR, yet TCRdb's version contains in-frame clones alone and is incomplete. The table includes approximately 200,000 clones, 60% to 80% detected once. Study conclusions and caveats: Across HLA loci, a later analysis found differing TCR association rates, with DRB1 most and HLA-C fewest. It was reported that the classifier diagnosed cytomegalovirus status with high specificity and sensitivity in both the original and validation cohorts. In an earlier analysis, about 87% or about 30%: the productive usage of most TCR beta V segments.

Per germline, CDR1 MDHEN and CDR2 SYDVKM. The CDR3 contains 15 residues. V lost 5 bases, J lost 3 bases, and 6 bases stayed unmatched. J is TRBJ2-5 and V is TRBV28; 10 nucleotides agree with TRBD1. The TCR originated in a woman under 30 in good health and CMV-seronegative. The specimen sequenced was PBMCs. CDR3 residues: CASSRQGAAKETQYF. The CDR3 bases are TGTGCCAGCAGTCGACAGGGGGCAGCTAAAGAGACCCAGTACTTC.